This TCR beta chain was recovered during a study of T cell responses to AZD1222 COVID-19 vaccine. Study-level results: Females made up more of the donors, who were largely white British, and clonal diversity may have come out too low.

Produced via immunoSEQ multiplex PCR; TCRdb's table is partial and in-frame only. In the table there are roughly 150,000 clones, 90% to 95% of which are singletons. As for this clone: The target antigen is unknown.

V lost 4 bases and J 8 bases, leaving 18 bases between the germline ends. Germline values: CDR1 ENHRY, CDR2 SYGVKD. The CDR3 contains 16 residues. This TCR was recovered from an adult in good health. The V call is TRBV10-3, the J call TRBJ1-6, with a weak D call TRBD1 (5 bases). The starting material was peripheral blood, obtained on day 0 of AZD1222 vaccination. CDR3 nucleotides: TGTGCCATCAGTGCCCTCGGGGCGGGAACCGATTCACCCCTCCACTTT. Translated, it gives CAISALGAGTDSPLHF.